Sequencing of this T cell receptor beta chain was carried out in a study of shared clonotypes between healthy human individuals. V gave up 4 bases and J gave up 4 bases; unmatched junction bases: 8. The CDR3 loop spans 15 amino acids. Germline CDR1 reads MNHEY; CDR2 reads SVGAGI. Findings and limits, study-wide: Represented diversity, genetic and exposure-history alike, was limited by few donors. Non-shared clonotypes had lower generation probabilities than clonotypes shared by all four sorted-subset donors.

The donor population consisted of healthy HIV-negative adults with no recent acute infections or vaccinations. A deep-level run was used for the assay. Sequencing was performed with immunoSEQ multiplex PCR; in TCRdb, only in-frame clones are kept and a portion is missing. The sample has about 2 million clones; over 85% are singletons. This clone appeared once. As yet, its antigen is unknown. The specimen was naive CD4+ T cells sorted from blood. Subset defined: CD45RA+ positively selected. This sequence originates from a man between 18 and 29 years old in good health. This chain connects TRBV6-5 to TRBJ2-7; 9 positions match TRBD1. In nucleotides, the CDR3 is TGTGCCAGCAGTTTCCTTTCTGGACAGGGGTACGAGCAGTACTTC. Protein: CASSFLSGQGYEQYF.